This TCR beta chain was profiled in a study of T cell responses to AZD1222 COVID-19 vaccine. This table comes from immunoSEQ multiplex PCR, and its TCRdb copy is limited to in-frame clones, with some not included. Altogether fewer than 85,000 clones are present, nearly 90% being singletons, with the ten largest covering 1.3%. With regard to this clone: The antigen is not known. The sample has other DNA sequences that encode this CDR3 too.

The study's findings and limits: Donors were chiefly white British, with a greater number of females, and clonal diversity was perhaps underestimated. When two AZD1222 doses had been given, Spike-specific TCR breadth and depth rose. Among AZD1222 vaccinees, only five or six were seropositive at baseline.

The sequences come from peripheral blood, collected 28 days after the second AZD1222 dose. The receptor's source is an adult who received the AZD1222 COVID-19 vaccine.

DNA of the CDR3: TGTGCCAGTAGTATAGCTGGGAATCAGCCCCAGCATTTT. Amino acid sequence: CASSIAGNQPQHF. The chain couples TRBV19 to TRBJ1-5, with no clear D. The V end lost 1 base, the J end lost 4 bases, and 5 bases lay between the germline ends. Germline V lookup: CDR1 LNHDA, CDR2 SQIVND (reference sequence). The length of the CDR3 is 13 residues.